This T cell receptor (beta chain) was recorded in a study of circulating and synovial CD4+ cells in juvenile arthritis. Generated by immunoSEQ multiplex PCR, the TCRdb table keeps only in-frame clones and is missing some. Of 25,000 to 35,000 clones listed, about 94% were seen once; the top ten hold approximately 2.8%. The CDR3 consists of 13 residues. CDR1 is MNHNY, CDR2 SVGAGI, per germline (reference sequence). V was cut by 5 bases and J by 6 bases, with 14 bases left in between. The sequence was obtained from a human donor with juvenile idiopathic arthritis. Sequencing input: CD4+ T cells from blood. The rearrangement joins TRBV6-6 to TRBJ2-7, with D perhaps TRBD2 (6 bases). The CDR3 spells CASSSGWSGEQYF. The CDR3 DNA sequence: TGTGCCAGCAGTAGCGGGTGGAGTGGCGAGCAGTACTTC.